The 20 T cell receptor beta chains presented below share a single source sample, sequenced in a study of blood T cell repertoires in COVID-19 (dated by TCRdb to between 2020 and 2021). Libraries were built with the immunoSEQ multiplex PCR assay. As stored in TCRdb, this immuneACCESS dataset retains in-frame rearrangements with V and J assigned. A fraction of the clones does not appear; measured against another copy, unresolved V genes explain less than half of the discrepancy, and the remainder lacks a known reason. The sample table records about 80,000 clones; over 70% of these occur just once. Approximately 12% of the sample is in the top ten clones. The material sequenced was peripheral blood. The receptor source for this set is an older man with acute or convalescent COVID-19.

The genes are TRBV7-8 and TRBJ2-5, with D uncertain. This CDR3 region has 14 residues. Looked up from germline, CDR1 is SGHVS and CDR2 is FQNEAQ. V was clipped by 0 bases and J by 2 bases, with 7 bases between them. This chain's CDR3 is CASSLAGMQETQYF. The CDR3 DNA sequence: TGTGCCAGCAGCTTAGCGGGCATGCAAGAGACCCAGTACTTC.

The rearrangement uses TRBV2 and TRBJ2-3, with 10 bases fitting TRBD2. The CDR3 spans 13 residues. V was clipped by 1 base and J by 14 bases; unmatched bases: 6. Germline assignment: CDR1 SNHLY and CDR2 FYNNEI. The CDR3 region is CASSEEERGGRYF. The DNA for the CDR3 is TGTGCCAGCAGTGAAGAGGAGCGGGGGGGCCGGTATTTT.

The V call is TRBV25-1, the J call TRBJ1-2; D remains ambiguous. The V end was cut by 2 bases, the J end by 2 bases, with 3 bases between. CDR1 and CDR2 from the germline V gene are MGHDK and SYGVNS. The CDR3 extends over 12 amino acids. CDR3 region: CASSEQNYGYTF. The CDR3 DNA sequence: TGTGCCAGCAGTGAACAGAACTATGGCTACACCTTC.

The chain uses TRBV5-1 and TRBJ1-1, with 8 bases lining up with TRBD1. This CDR3 spans 15 amino acids. Trimming cost V 7 bases and J 1 base; bases outside gene matches: 9. Germline CDR1 and CDR2: SGHRS and YFSETQ. CDR3 DNA sequence: TGCGCCAGCCTAGAGACAGGGGCCCCGAACACTGAAGCTTTCTTT. Translated: CASLETGAPNTEAFF.

This sequence joins TRBV19 and TRBJ1-5, with no clear D. The CDR3 loop spans 14 amino acids. Germline CDR1 is LNHDA and CDR2 is SQIVND (reference sequence). Trimming left V 6 bases short and J 5 bases short, with 14 bases between. In DNA form, the CDR3 reads TGTGCCAGTAGCCCGGACTCCCGTGATCAGCCCCAGCATTTT. Its translation: CASSPDSRDQPQHF.

The V gene is TRBV29-1, the J gene TRBJ2-1; TRBD2 matches 13 bases. The J segment lost 9 bases and the V segment lost 6 bases, leaving 8 bases of the junction unmatched. Germline-derived CDR1 and CDR2 are SQVTM and ANQGSEA. This CDR3 region has 14 residues. The CDR3 region has the DNA TGCAGCGTAGACACTAGCGGGGGGGCTGGTGAGCAGTTCTTC. Protein: CSVDTSGGAGEQFF.

This sequence joins TRBV18 and TRBJ1-2; D gene unclear. The CDR3 contains 14 residues. Germline CDR1 KGHSH, CDR2 LQKENI. Trimming left V 5 bases short and J 3 bases short, with 13 bases between. CDR3 amino acids: CASSNLDTDYGYTF. The CDR3, as DNA: TGTGCCAGCTCAAACCTCGACACCGACTATGGCTACACCTTC.

The chain is built from TRBV18 and TRBJ1-1; 10 bases are shared with TRBD1. CDR1 is KGHSH, CDR2 LQKENI, per germline. After removal of 2 bases from V and 3 bases from J, the junction contained 6 bases not matched to a gene. The CDR3 contains 16 residues. CDR3 loop: CASSPSRTGGDTEAFF. The CDR3 DNA is TGTGCCAGCTCACCAAGTCGGACAGGGGGGGACACTGAAGCTTTCTTT.

The chain's CDR3 is CASSLQGQGGSYEQYF. DNA for the CDR3: TGTGCCAGCAGCTTACAGGGACAGGGGGGGTCCTACGAGCAGTACTTC. This chain joins TRBV13 and TRBJ2-7; 11 bases match TRBD1. The germline V gene encodes CDR1 PRHDT and CDR2 FYEKMQ (reference sequence). The CDR3 covers 16 residues. J lost 1 base, V lost 2 bases, and 4 bases had no gene match.

CDR3 coding DNA: TGCGCCAGCAGCCCAGGGGGACAGATATACAATGAGCAGTTCTTC. As protein: CASSPGGQIYNEQFF. The chain joins TRBV5-1 to TRBJ2-1; 7 bases fit TRBD1. The trim removed 4 bases at V and 4 bases at J, leaving 8 bases unmatched. CDR1 is SGHRS, CDR2 YFSETQ, per germline. The CDR3 length is 15 residues. The variable domain in full, completed from reference TRBV5-1 and TRBJ2-1, reads KAGVTQTPRYLIKTRGQQVTLSCSPISGHRSVSWYQQTPGQGLQFLFEYFSETQRNKGNFPGRFSGRQFSNSRSEMNVSTLELGDSALYLCASSPGGQIYNEQFFGPGTRLTVL.

The chain carries TRBV5-4 and TRBJ1-1; TRBD1 matches at 8 bases. The CDR3 spans 13 residues. V lost 4 bases and J lost 1; bases outside the gene matches: 0. The germline V gene encodes CDR1 SGHNT and CDR2 YYREEE (reference sequence). As DNA, the CDR3 is TGTGCCAGCAGCGGACAGGGGAACACTGAAGCTTTCTTT. This encodes CASSGQGNTEAFF.

The chain has TRBV10-1 and TRBJ2-1, with TRBD1 identical over 7 bases. This CDR3 region has 13 residues. CDR1 is WNHNN and CDR2 is SYGVQD in the germline V gene (reference sequence). V gave up 6 bases and J gave up 4 bases; unmatched junction bases: 3. The CDR3 spells CASRDRSYNEQFF. CDR3 DNA sequence: TGCGCCAGCAGGGACAGGAGTTACAATGAGCAGTTCTTC.

The chain is built from TRBV5-1 and TRBJ2-5; maybe TRBD2 (6 bases). There are 14 residues in the CDR3. Trimming stripped 7 bases from V and 5 bases from J, with 18 bases between. The germline V gene encodes CDR1 SGHRS and CDR2 YFSETQ. The CDR3 protein is CASSTGTPLETQYF. The CDR3 bases are TGCGCCAGCTCCACCGGGACTCCGCTCGAGACCCAGTACTTC.

J is TRBJ1-2 and V is TRBV7-2, with 9 nucleotides matching TRBD1. The V gene end was trimmed by 3 bases and the J gene end by 7 bases; junction bases not matched to a gene: 9. Germline V CDR1 and CDR2: SGHTA, FQGNSA. This CDR3 has 15 amino acids. DNA for the CDR3: TGTGCCAGCAGCTTCGTTCTACAGGGGGCAGGTGGCTACACCTTC. Translation gives CASSFVLQGAGGYTF.

This chain links TRBV10-3 with TRBJ2-3; TRBD2 aligns across 7 bases. Trimming removed 4 bases from V and 4 bases from J; junction bases left unmatched: 8. CDR3 size: 15 residues. Germline CDR1 reads ENHRY; CDR2 reads SYGVKD. The CDR3 spells CAISGGSREADTQYF. CDR3 DNA: TGTGCCATCAGTGGAGGGTCACGGGAGGCAGATACGCAGTATTTT.

This chain joins TRBV5-6 and TRBJ1-6; 9 bases fit TRBD1. The V gene's germline CDR1 is SGHDT and CDR2 YYEEEE. The CDR3 has 17 residues. V lost 5 bases, J lost 7 bases, and 13 bases stayed unmatched. CDR3 nucleotide sequence: TGTGCCAGCAGAGATTCCGGGACAGGGTCGAGGAATTCACCCCTCCACTTT. This encodes CASRDSGTGSRNSPLHF.

The chain uses TRBV2 and TRBJ1-5; 8 nucleotides line up with TRBD1. V trimming: 5 bases; J trimming: 4 bases; junction bases outside the gene matches: 4. CDR1 SNHLY and CDR2 FYNNEI come from the germline V gene. The CDR3 spans 14 residues. The CDR3, as DNA: TGTGCCAGCAGTTGGACAGGGATAAATCAGCCCCAGCATTTT. This encodes CASSWTGINQPQHF.

This clone occurred once. The chain links TRBV24-1 to TRBJ2-3; TRBD1 matches at 10 bases. The trim removed 6 bases at V and 4 bases at J, leaving 6 bases unmatched. The CDR3 has 15 amino acids. Looked up from germline, CDR1 is KGHDR and CDR2 is SFDVKD. The CDR3 DNA reads TGTGCCACCAGTCCGGGACAGGGGCCCGCAGATACGCAGTATTTT. Protein sequence: CATSPGQGPADTQYF.

The chain carries TRBV18 and TRBJ1-1; D may be TRBD1 (5 bases). Trimming removed 0 bases from V and 5 bases from J, with 13 bases in between. Germline assignment: CDR1 KGHSH and CDR2 LQKENI. The CDR3 runs 15 residues. The CDR3 here is CASSPPAGPTTEAFF. The DNA of the CDR3 is TGTGCCAGCTCACCACCGGCAGGGCCGACAACTGAAGCTTTCTTT.

The chain recombines TRBV30 with TRBJ2-1; the D gene is possibly TRBD1 (5 bases). CDR3 length equals 16 residues. The germline V gene has CDR1 GTSNPN and CDR2 SVGIG (reference sequence). The ends were cut back, 5 bases at V and 2 bases at J, with 19 bases in the middle. The CDR3 reads CAWDRSSRGAYNEQFF. The CDR3 coding sequence is TGTGCCTGGGATAGAAGTAGTAGGGGCGCCTACAATGAGCAGTTCTTC.